This T cell receptor (beta chain) emerged from a study of T cells in Graves' hyperthyroidism and ophthalmopathy (dated by TCRdb to the late 2010s). Concerning the study at large: Peripheral blood was collected at initial diagnosis, before any treatment. To identify distinguishing TCR V-J signatures, a discovery cohort of about 100 patients was used, comprising 40 to 45 with Graves' ophthalmopathy and 57 with stable Graves' hyperthyroidism. Whether ophthalmopathy could be predicted prospectively was tested in an independent validation cohort made up of roughly 19 hyperthyroidism patients plus 17 patients who later progressed to ophthalmopathy. The 100 discovery patients were randomly split 7:3 into training and test sets. In addition, the study compared T-cell repertoires in thyroid tissue and in blood from five or six Graves' hyperthyroidism patients. Once sampling was done, hyperthyroidism patients were given methimazole at a starting dose of 30 mg daily, whereas ophthalmopathy patients were given high-dose intravenous methylprednisolone. According to the paper, TCR Vbeta CDR3 sequencing was carried out on some 130 peripheral blood samples, which came from around 43 ophthalmopathy, roughly 75 hyperthyroidism and around 17 progressor patients. Overall results and qualifications from the work: No statistical method was used to fix the sample size in advance, and group allocation was not hidden from the investigators. During validation, the model predicted progression to ophthalmopathy a median of roughly 7.1 months ahead of onset, with approximately 70% sensitivity and 72.22% specificity. A 13 V-J signature model separated ophthalmopathy from stable hyperthyroidism, with roughly 88% sensitivity and 81.08% specificity in cross-validation and 80%/75% in testing. Most expanded thyroid clonotypes (frequency above 0.001) were also detected in blood, suggesting blood repertoires may reflect thyroid immune responses.

The TCR beta CDR3 regions were amplified from the RNA transcripts. The TCR CDR3 was subjected to a first round of RT-PCR using the HTBI primer set and the Qiagen OneStep RT-PCR kit. Libraries were constructed in a second round of multiplex PCR, after which size selection and purification were performed. Paired-end sequencing of the libraries was performed with 100 bp reads on an Illumina HiSeq2000. The published analysis was carried out like this. SOAPnuke was used to process the raw data, removing reads that contained adapters or uncalled bases, had a mean Phred below 15, or lacked an exact match to the constant primer or identifier. High-quality paired reads were merged with COPE v1.2.5, and unique nucleotide sequences were defined as clonotypes. Clonotypes were aligned to IMGT TRBV, TRBD and TRBJ reference segments using MiTCR v1.1. Analysis was restricted to V-J combinations with a frequency above 0.0001, which covered roughly 99% of repertoires. A TCS score was defined as the ratio of F50 (clonal expansion) to E x V (chaos), with BLOSUM62-based TCRdist applied between CDR3 peptides within each V-J. Welch's t-statistics and random forest reduced around 510 V-J features to roughly 13, which were used in a naive Bayes classifier (R e1071). The Morisita-Horn index was used to measure how similar the thyroid and blood repertoires were. TCRdb itself trimmed the public reads at Q25 with fastp, ran MiXCR and retained productive beta chains. Rows with a matching CDR3 protein are joined into one entry that keeps the most common DNA and genes. TCRdb assigned the V and J calls; the authors' analysis was not used. The sample yields hundreds of thousands of distinct CDR3 sequences; roughly a third were counted once. The top ten clonotypes cover roughly 30% of the sample.

Of note for this clonotype: It lacks a known antigen. No base qualities exist here, and no much larger clone lies one base off it.

The CDR3 runs 14 residues from the cysteine to the phenylalanine. The read is trimmed to its CDR3 DNA, 42 bases read in frame from base 1. CDR1 and CDR2 were assigned from the germline V gene as SGHDN and FVKESK. The V and J ends are trimmed by 2 bases and 2 bases, leaving 6 bases between them. Stable Graves' hyperthyroidism was defined as no progression to ophthalmopathy during 18 months of follow-up. The hyperthyroidism patients were between 18 and 65 years old and newly diagnosed, with a disease duration of less than 2 months. Exclusion was applied to patients with uncontrolled infections, other autoimmune diseases, pregnancy or lactation. Clinical symptoms, serum thyroxine and TRAb, thyroid ultrasound, and orbital computed tomography formed the basis for the diagnoses. PBMCs were isolated from 10 ml of fresh peripheral blood by Ficoll-Paque density gradient centrifugation. Total RNA was extracted with Trizol reagent, and quality was checked on an Agilent 2100 Bioanalyzer.

The receptor was isolated from a woman aged 40 to 50 with Graves' hyperthyroidism. Sequenced input: blood. The chain couples TRBV14 to TRBJ2-2, with the D gene not clear enough to name. CDR3 region: CASSQRANTGELFF. The nucleotides are TGTGCCAGCAGCCAAAGGGCAAACACCGGGGAGCTGTTTTTT.